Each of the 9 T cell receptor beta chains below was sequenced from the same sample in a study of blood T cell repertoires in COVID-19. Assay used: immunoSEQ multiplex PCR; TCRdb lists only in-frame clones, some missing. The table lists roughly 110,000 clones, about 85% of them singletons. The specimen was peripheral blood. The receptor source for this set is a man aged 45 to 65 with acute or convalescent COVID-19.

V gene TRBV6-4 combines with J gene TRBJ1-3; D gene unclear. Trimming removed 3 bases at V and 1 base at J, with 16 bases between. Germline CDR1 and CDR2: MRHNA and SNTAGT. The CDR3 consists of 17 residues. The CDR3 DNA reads TGTGCCAGCAGTGATGAGGCAGCGTATAAGTCTGGAAACACCATATATTTT. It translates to CASSDEAAYKSGNTIYF.

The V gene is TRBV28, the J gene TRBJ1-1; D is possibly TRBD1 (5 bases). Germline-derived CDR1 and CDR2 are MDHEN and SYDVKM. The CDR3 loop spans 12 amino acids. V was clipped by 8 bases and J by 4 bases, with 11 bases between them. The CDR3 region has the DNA TGTGCCAGCTCTAGACAGCCCACTGAAGCTTTCTTT. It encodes CASSRQPTEAFF. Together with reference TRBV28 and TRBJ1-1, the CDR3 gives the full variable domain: DVKVTQSSRYLVKRTGEKVFLECVQDMDHENMFWYRQDPGLGLRLIYFSYDVKMKEKGDIPEGYSVSREKKERFSLILESASTNQTSMYLCASSRQPTEAFFGQGTRLTVV.

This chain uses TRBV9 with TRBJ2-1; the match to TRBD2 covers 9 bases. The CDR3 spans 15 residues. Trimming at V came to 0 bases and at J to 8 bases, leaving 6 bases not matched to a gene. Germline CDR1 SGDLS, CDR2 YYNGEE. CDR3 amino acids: CASSVEAGGTYEQFF. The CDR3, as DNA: TGTGCCAGCAGCGTAGAGGCGGGGGGGACTTATGAGCAGTTCTTC.

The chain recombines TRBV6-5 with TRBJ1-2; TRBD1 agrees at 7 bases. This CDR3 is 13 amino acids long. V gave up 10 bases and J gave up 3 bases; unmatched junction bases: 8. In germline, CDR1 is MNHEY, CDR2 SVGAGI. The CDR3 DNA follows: TGTGCCACACGAGAGACAGGGTACTATGGCTACACCTTC. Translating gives CATRETGYYGYTF.

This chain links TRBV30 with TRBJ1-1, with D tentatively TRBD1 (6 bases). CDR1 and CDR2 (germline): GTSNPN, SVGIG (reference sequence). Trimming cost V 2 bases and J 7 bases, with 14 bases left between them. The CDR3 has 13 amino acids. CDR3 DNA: TGTGCCTGGAGTAAAGGGGGAACAGGTGAAGCTTTCTTT. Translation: CAWSKGGTGEAFF.

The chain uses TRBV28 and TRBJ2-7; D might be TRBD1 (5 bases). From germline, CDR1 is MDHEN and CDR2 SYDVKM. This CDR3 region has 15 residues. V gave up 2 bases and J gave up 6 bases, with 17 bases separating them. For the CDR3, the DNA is TGTGCCAGCAGTTTAGGTACAGGCCCCCAGGGCGAGCAGTACTTC. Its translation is CASSLGTGPQGEQYF.

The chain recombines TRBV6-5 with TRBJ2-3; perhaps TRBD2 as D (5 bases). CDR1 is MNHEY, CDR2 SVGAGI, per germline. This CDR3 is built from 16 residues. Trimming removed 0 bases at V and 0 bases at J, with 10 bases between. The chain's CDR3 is CASSYSGWTSTDTQYF. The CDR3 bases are TGTGCCAGCAGTTACTCAGGGTGGACTAGCACAGATACGCAGTATTTT.

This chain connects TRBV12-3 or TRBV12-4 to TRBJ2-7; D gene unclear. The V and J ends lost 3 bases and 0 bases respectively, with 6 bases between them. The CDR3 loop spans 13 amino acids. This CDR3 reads CASSLSSSYEQYF. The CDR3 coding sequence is TGTGCCAGCAGTTTGTCGAGCTCCTACGAGCAGTACTTC.

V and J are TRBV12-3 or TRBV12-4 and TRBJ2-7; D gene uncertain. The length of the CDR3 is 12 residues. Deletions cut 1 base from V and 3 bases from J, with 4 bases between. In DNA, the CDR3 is TGTGCCAGCAGTTTAGGTCTCTACGAGCAGTACTTC. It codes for CASSLGLYEQYF.